This T cell receptor (beta chain) was documented in a study of blood T cell repertoires in COVID-19. Study-level background: Sites in the United States, Italy and Spain provided acute and convalescent COVID-19 samples. T cells, B-cell-depleted T cells, or PBMCs supplied cDNA or gDNA.

The CDR3 consists of 16 residues. With V trimmed by 0 bases and J by 2 bases, 5 bases remained unmatched. CDR1 and CDR2 from the germline V gene are LGHDT and YNNKEL (reference sequence). The authors' processing: Researchers report that nucleated cell counts were estimated from reference gene primer amplification. TCRdb's copy holds only in-frame clones and misses some; the assay was immunoSEQ multiplex PCR. V, J and clone size were drawn from that table, and D and trimming were deduced from the DNA. The table lists some 490,000 clones, around nine tenths of them singletons. Cohorts were determined from participant-reported clinical history.

Source material: PBMCs or T cells enriched from blood (not recorded which). The source is a woman in her sixties who had recovered from COVID-19. The genes are TRBV3-1 (or the pseudogene TRBV3-2) and TRBJ1-2; 8 positions match TRBD1. CDR3 coding DNA: TGTGCCAGCAGCCAAGATTCCCAGGGGGCCAACTATGGCTACACCTTC. This translates into CASSQDSQGANYGYTF.